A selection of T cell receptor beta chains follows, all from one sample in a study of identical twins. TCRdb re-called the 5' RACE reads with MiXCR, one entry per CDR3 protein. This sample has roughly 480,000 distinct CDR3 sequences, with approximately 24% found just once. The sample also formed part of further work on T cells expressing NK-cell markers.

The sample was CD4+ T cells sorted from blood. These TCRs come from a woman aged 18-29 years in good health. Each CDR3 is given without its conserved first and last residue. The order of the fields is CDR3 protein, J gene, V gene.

CDR3: ASSLYRDSGYEQY; J: TRBJ2-7; V: TRBV7-2
CDR3: ASSFGGQVYEQY; J: TRBJ2-7; V: TRBV12-3/TRBV12-4
CDR3: ASSPLSELAAF; J: TRBJ1-1; V: TRBV7-8
CDR3: ASSRGWTSEAF; J: TRBJ1-1; V: TRBV5-6
CDR3: ASSYPRGESPDGYT; J: TRBJ1-2; V: TRBV5-1
CDR3: ASSLVRSAESIMNTEAF; J: TRBJ1-1; V: TRBV11-2
CDR3: ASSFIAGAPSYEQY; J: TRBJ2-7; V: TRBV7-9
CDR3: SANLGTISNLETQY; J: TRBJ2-5; V: TRBV20-1
CDR3: ASSEKGRRDEKLF; J: TRBJ1-4; V: TRBV2
CDR3: ASSQGQENYNEQF; J: TRBJ2-1; V: TRBV3-1
CDR3: ASSVGSLAGANVLT; J: TRBJ2-6; V: TRBV12-3/TRBV12-4
CDR3: AIGLAGENEQF; J: TRBJ2-1; V: TRBV10-3
CDR3: ASSSHGTEAF; J: TRBJ1-1; V: TRBV2
CDR3: ASSLGGSAPGYT; J: TRBJ1-2; V: TRBV7-9
CDR3: SALTRQGGSPLH; J: TRBJ1-6; V: TRBV20-1
CDR3: ASSPSRDNLYEQY; J: TRBJ2-7; V: TRBV18
CDR3: SASPLAGGTDTQY; J: TRBJ2-3; V: TRBV20-1
CDR3: ASSAISGANVLT; J: TRBJ2-6; V: TRBV12-3/TRBV12-4
CDR3: SAQRGGGNEQF; J: TRBJ2-1; V: TRBV20-1
CDR3: SARGPSGVSYNEQF; J: TRBJ2-1; V: TRBV20-1
CDR3: ASSQGTGLAYNEQF; J: TRBJ2-1; V: TRBV3-1
CDR3: ASSGGTGVETQY; J: TRBJ2-5; V: TRBV5-1
CDR3: ASSFKTGEVGELF; J: TRBJ2-2; V: TRBV7-2
CDR3: SAPSGARGQPQH; J: TRBJ1-5; V: TRBV20-1
CDR3: ASSPGRWNYEQY; J: TRBJ2-7; V: TRBV7-2
CDR3: SVVPGPQETQY; J: TRBJ2-5; V: TRBV29-1
CDR3: ASSPPSVYNEQF; J: TRBJ2-1; V: TRBV18
CDR3: ASRVDYHTTDTQY; J: TRBJ2-3; V: TRBV6-1
CDR3: ATLLPGGRNEQY; J: TRBJ2-7; V: TRBV6-1
CDR3: ASSLDRGGGNTIY; J: TRBJ1-3; V: TRBV6-1
CDR3: ASSVSASPEAF; J: TRBJ1-1; V: TRBV9
CDR3: SARLAGELF; J: TRBJ2-2; V: TRBV20-1
CDR3: ASSTQRRSSYNEQF; J: TRBJ2-1; V: TRBV27
CDR3: AAGDEQF; J: TRBJ2-1; V: TRBV6-6
CDR3: ASRFTSGKFGEQF; J: TRBJ2-1; V: TRBV5-1
CDR3: ASSLVASRGFHEQY; J: TRBJ2-7; V: TRBV7-2
CDR3: SVGTGIEAGELF; J: TRBJ2-2; V: TRBV29-1